Each of the 11 T cell receptor beta chains below was sequenced from the same sample in a study of blood T cells in healthy people across ages. For the second PCR, which ran for about 7 to 12 cycles, a sample-barcoded 5' primer and a J-beta primer mix were used. From the 5' RACE reads, TCRdb called clonotypes with MiXCR, one entry per CDR3 protein. The table lists approximately 400,000 distinct CDR3 sequences, approximately 52% of them singletons, with under 65% in the top ten. The sample was blood. These receptors all stem from a man aged 55 to 69 in good health.

A few counts support this clonotype. This chain joins TRBV20-1 and TRBJ1-1; D gene uncertain. The CDR3 covers 12 residues. Per germline, CDR1 DFQATT and CDR2 SNEGSKA (reference sequence). The ends were cut back, 1 base at V and 1 base at J, with 4 bases in the middle. The DNA of the CDR3 is TGCAGTGCTAGAGTAGGGAACACTGAAGCTTTCTTT. It yields the protein CSARVGNTEAFF.

The genes are TRBV20-1 and TRBJ2-1, with D perhaps being TRBD1 or TRBD2 (7 bases each). The germline CDR1 and CDR2 sequences are DFQATT and SNEGSKA (reference sequence). CDR3 length: 16 amino acids. The germline V and J ends were trimmed by 3 bases and 9 bases, with 24 bases remaining between them. CDR3 coding DNA: TGCAGTGCTAGGACAGGGTCGGGAGGACTAATCCCTGAGCAGTTCTTC. Protein sequence: CSARTGSGGLIPEQFF.

The chain recombines TRBV4-3 with TRBJ2-7; D unresolved. V was pared by 0 bases and J by 2 bases, with 8 bases between. The V gene's germline CDR1 is LGHNA and CDR2 YSLEER. The CDR3 is made up of 14 amino acids. CDR3 bases: TGCGCCAGCAGCCAAGATGGTGGACCCTACGAGCAGTACTTC. Its protein product is CASSQDGGPYEQYF.

The table lists this clonotype with a few counts. The chain joins TRBV29-1 to TRBJ2-5; no firm D call. Trimming cost V 5 bases and J 4 bases, with 11 bases left between them. The CDR3 loop spans 12 amino acids. Germline CDR1 and CDR2: SQVTM and ANQGSEA. The CDR3 sequence is CSVPRGVETQYF. The CDR3 bases are TGCAGCGTTCCTCGCGGTGTAGAGACCCAGTACTTC.

The chain joins TRBV20-1 to TRBJ1-4, with a weak D call TRBD1 (5 bases). The CDR3 runs to 13 residues. The V end lost 5 bases, the J end lost 5 bases, and 12 bases lay between the germline ends. CDR1 is DFQATT and CDR2 is SNEGSKA in the germline V gene (reference sequence). CDR3 region: CSALGQSNEKLFF. In DNA form, the CDR3 reads TGCAGTGCTTTGGGGCAGTCGAATGAAAAACTGTTTTTT.

The chain combines TRBV20-1 with TRBJ2-2, with 12 nucleotides matching TRBD2. Germline values: CDR1 DFQATT, CDR2 SNEGSKA (reference sequence). The CDR3 is made up of 14 amino acids. The V gene end was trimmed by 3 bases and the J gene end by 7 bases; junction bases not matched to a gene: 3. In DNA, the CDR3 is TGCAGTGCTAGGACTAGCGGGAGTCACGGGGAGCTGTTTTTT. This sequence encodes CSARTSGSHGELFF.

This clonotype was counted between two and nine times. The chain is built from TRBV28 and TRBJ2-1, with D maybe TRBD2 (5 bases). The V end lost 2 bases, the J end lost 10 bases, and 6 bases lay between the germline ends. This CDR3 contains 11 residues. Germline V gene lookup returns CDR1 MDHEN and CDR2 SYDVKM. The CDR3, as DNA: TGTGCCAGCAGTTTAAGGAGGGAGCAGTTCTTC. Its protein is CASSLRREQFF.

The table lists this clonotype with a few counts. V is TRBV5-1 and J is TRBJ2-3; 9 bases match TRBD1. Germline V gives CDR1 SGHRS, CDR2 YFSETQ. The CDR3 has 18 amino acids. V was clipped by 0 bases and J by 1 base; unmatched bases: 9. The CDR3, as DNA: TGCGCCAGCAGCTTGGGGGACAGGGCGGCCTTGGGCACAGATACGCAGTATTTT. This codes for CASSLGDRAALGTDTQYF.

CDR3 protein: CASSFVGRGGGEQFF. The CDR3 coding sequence is TGTGCCAGCAGCTTCGTTGGGCGGGGAGGGGGTGAGCAGTTCTTC. The genes are TRBV7-2 and TRBJ2-1; D may be TRBD2 (7 bases). Germline loops: CDR1 SGHTA, CDR2 FQGNSA. The CDR3 extends over 15 amino acids. V dropped 3 bases and J dropped 9 bases, with 18 bases sitting between them.

This clonotype was seen a few times. The J gene is TRBJ1-2, the V gene TRBV2; D call uncertain. The germline V gene has CDR1 SNHLY and CDR2 FYNNEI. The CDR3 extends over 13 amino acids. Trimming removed 3 bases at V and 2 bases at J, with 7 bases between. Here the CDR3 reads CASSEVGNYGYTF. The CDR3 nucleotides read TGTGCCAGCAGTGAGGTGGGAAACTATGGCTACACCTTC.

This clonotype was picked up a small number of times. The J gene is TRBJ1-6, the V gene TRBV2; D perhaps matches TRBD1 (6 bases). The CDR3 contains 14 residues. V lost 6 bases to trimming and J lost 10 bases, with 16 bases between them. The germline V gene encodes CDR1 SNHLY and CDR2 FYNNEI. CDR3 amino acids: CASRIQGGNSPLHF. The DNA of the CDR3 is TGTGCCAGCAGGATACAGGGAGGAAACTCACCCCTCCACTTT.